This TCR beta chain was documented in a study of blood T cell repertoires in COVID-19. For the study at large: The cDNA or gDNA used as material had been derived from T cells, B-cell-depleted T cells, or PBMCs.

In its sample, this clone was seen once. Clones were sequenced by immunoSEQ multiplex PCR, and TCRdb holds only the in-frame ones, with some missing. The table lists approximately 120,000 clones, approximately 82% of them singletons. Germline CDR1 is SGHTA and CDR2 is FQGNSA. The CDR3 length is 14 residues. With 5 bases removed from V and 0 bases from J, the gap between germline ends came to 8 bases. The TCR sequence derives from a woman older than 75 with active or convalescent COVID-19. The chain joins TRBV7-2 to TRBJ2-1; the D is unclear. The sample comprised peripheral blood. The CDR3 DNA is TGTGCCAGCAGCCACCTGAGCTCCTACAATGAGCAGTTCTTC. It specifies CASSHLSSYNEQFF.